These 24 T cell receptor beta chains came from one sample sequenced in a study of CD4 T cells in relation to SARS-CoV-2 and coronaviruses. Their antigen targets remain unknown. CD4+ T cells from unexposed donors were obtained before the COVID-19 pandemic (2011-2018). Isolation of CD4+ T cells took place after nine to ten days in culture. Repertoires were generated with immunoSEQ multiplex PCR, while TCRdb's copy carries only in-frame clones and drops some. Seen here are 20,000 or so clones, 78% observed once, and the top ten hold under 20%. The specimen was CD4+ T cells from PBMCs, cultured in vitro. The receptor source for this set is a human donor in good health.

The J gene is TRBJ1-2, the V gene TRBV3-1 (or the pseudogene TRBV3-2); D gene uncertain. V lost 0 bases and J 7 bases, leaving 9 bases between the germline ends. There are 13 residues in the CDR3. The germline V gene has CDR1 LGHDT and CDR2 YNNKEL (reference sequence). The CDR3 loop is CASSQDPTGGYTF. CDR3 nucleotides: TGTGCCAGCAGCCAAGACCCAACGGGTGGCTACACCTTC.

The CDR3 reads CASSKTGGRSYGYTF. In DNA form, the CDR3 reads TGTGCCAGCAGCAAGACAGGGGGTAGGTCCTATGGCTACACCTTC. The chain links TRBV3-1 (or the pseudogene TRBV3-2) to TRBJ1-2; TRBD1 aligns across 9 bases. This CDR3 region has 15 residues. In germline, CDR1 is LGHDT, CDR2 YNNKEL (reference sequence). Germline trimming cut 5 bases from V and 4 bases from J; bases unmatched to any gene: 8.

The chain carries TRBV19 and TRBJ2-1; 10 nucleotides align to TRBD2. Trimming cost V 8 bases and J 4 bases; bases outside gene matches: 2. Germline V gene lookup returns CDR1 LNHDA and CDR2 SQIVND (reference sequence). The CDR3 loop spans 13 amino acids. The CDR3 DNA is TGTGCCAGTCTAGCGGGGGAATACAATGAGCAGTTCTTC. This translates into CASLAGEYNEQFF.

Here the CDR3 DNA reads TGTGCCAGTAGTATGTCGGGGAAAGGCTATGGCTACACCTTC. This gives the protein CASSMSGKGYGYTF. V usage is TRBV19 and J usage is TRBJ1-2; D gene uncertain. The CDR3 length is 14 residues. V dropped 3 bases and J dropped 4 bases, with 12 bases sitting between them. CDR1 and CDR2 (germline): LNHDA, SQIVND (reference sequence). The full variable domain, in which reference TRBV19 and TRBJ1-2 provide the parts outside the CDR3, is DGGITQSPKYLFRKEGQNVTLSCEQNLNHDAMYWYRQDPGQGLRLIYYSQIVNDFQKGDIAEGYSVSREKKESFPLTVTSAQKNPTAFYLCASSMSGKGYGYTFGSGTRLTVV.

The V gene is TRBV5-1, the J gene TRBJ2-7, with TRBD2 matching 11 bases. Germline V gene sequence: CDR1 SGHRS, CDR2 YFSETQ. The V and J ends lost 4 bases and 5 bases, in that order; junction bases with no gene match: 32. The CDR3 extends over 23 amino acids. The CDR3 loop reads CASSPNYLAGSPFIAGGPHEQYF. The CDR3 DNA reads TGCGCCAGCAGCCCAAATTATCTCGCAGGGAGTCCTTTTATAGCGGGAGGGCCGCACGAGCAGTACTTC.

V gene TRBV11-2 combines with J gene TRBJ1-2, with TRBD1 identical over 8 bases. Germline V gives CDR1 SGHAT, CDR2 FQNNGV. The V and J ends lost 6 bases and 3 bases, in that order; junction bases with no gene match: 12. CDR3 length equals 16 residues. DNA for the CDR3: TGTGCCAGCAGTTTGGGGACAGGCCTTTTGTACTATGGCTACACCTTC. Residues: CASSLGTGLLYYGYTF. Together with reference TRBV11-2 and TRBJ1-2, the CDR3 gives the full variable domain: EAGVAQSPRYKIIEKRQSVAFWCNPISGHATLYWYQQILGQGPKLLIQFQNNGVVDDSQLPKDRFSAERLKGVDSTLKIQPAKLEDSAVYLCASSLGTGLLYYGYTFGSGTRLTVV.

The chain combines TRBV10-3 with TRBJ2-4, with D perhaps TRBD1 (5 bases). V was pared by 6 bases and J by 0 bases, with 9 bases between. The CDR3 is 14 amino acids. Germline CDR1 and CDR2: ENHRY and SYGVKD. The CDR3 nucleotides read TGTGCCATCAGGACAGACTTAGCCAAAAACATTCAGTACTTC. Protein: CAIRTDLAKNIQYF.

This chain uses TRBV6-5 with TRBJ2-3; TRBD2 aligns across 10 bases. CDR1 is MNHEY, CDR2 SVGAGI, per germline. This CDR3 contains 16 residues. The ends lost 4 bases at V and 2 bases at J; junction bases unmatched: 6. The CDR3 reads CASSSTSGRPTDTQYF. Written as DNA, the CDR3 is TGTGCCAGCAGTTCGACTAGCGGGCGACCCACAGATACGCAGTATTTT.

The chain uses TRBV10-2 and TRBJ2-5, with TRBD2 matching 16 bases. Unmatched junction bases numbered 1, after V lost 0 bases and J lost 6 bases. This CDR3 is built from 16 residues. CDR1 is WSHSY, CDR2 SAAADI, per germline. The CDR3 reads CASSESGLAGGKTQYF. In DNA, the CDR3 is TGCGCCAGCAGTGAGTCGGGACTAGCGGGAGGGAAGACCCAGTACTTC.

The gene calls are TRBV9 and TRBJ2-7, with 10 bases matching TRBD2. Germline V lookup: CDR1 SGDLS, CDR2 YYNGEE. The CDR3 covers 18 residues. Trimming took 0 bases from V and 1 from J; bases not matched to a gene: 10. The CDR3: CASSVGLAGGESSYEQYF. The CDR3 region has the DNA TGTGCCAGCAGCGTAGGGTTAGCGGGAGGTGAGTCGTCCTACGAGCAGTACTTC.

There are a few counts of this clone. The chain couples TRBV5-4 to TRBJ2-5; 8 bases match TRBD1. Germline trimming cut 3 bases from V and 3 bases from J; bases unmatched to any gene: 4. The length of the CDR3 is 14 residues. Germline CDR1 and CDR2: SGHNT and YYREEE (reference sequence). The CDR3 here is CASSSQGAEETQYF. CDR3 in DNA: TGTGCCAGCAGCTCCCAGGGGGCGGAAGAGACCCAGTACTTC.

This clone occurred a few times. The J gene is TRBJ1-5, the V gene TRBV19; possibly TRBD1 for D (5 bases). The CDR3 is 15 amino acids. Germline V gene sequence: CDR1 LNHDA, CDR2 SQIVND (reference sequence). V shed 5 bases and J shed 2 bases, with 13 bases lying between them. The CDR3 is CASSARQGGNQPQHF. CDR3 coding DNA: TGTGCCAGTAGTGCCCGCCAGGGAGGCAATCAGCCCCAGCATTTT.

This clone was observed a single time. The chain joins TRBV7-6 to TRBJ1-3; TRBD1 agrees at 8 bases. The CDR3 is 16 amino acids. Germline V gene sequence: CDR1 SGHVS, CDR2 FNYEAQ. V dropped 5 bases and J dropped 3; count of bases not matched to a gene: 9. CDR3 nucleotides: TGTGCCAGCAGCACCAATCAGGGGGCTCATGGAAACACCATATATTTT. Its translation: CASSTNQGAHGNTIYF.

The CDR3 DNA reads as TGTGCCAGCAGCTCAATAGACGGGGTCGGGACCCAGTACTTC. It codes for CASSSIDGVGTQYF. V and J are TRBV11-2 and TRBJ2-5, with D perhaps TRBD2 (5 bases). The germline CDR1 and CDR2 sequences are SGHAT and FQNNGV. CDR3 length equals 14 residues. V lost 4 bases and J lost 7, with 16 bases in between.

The chain combines TRBV11-2 with TRBJ2-3; 8 bases match TRBD2. Trimming took 1 base from V and 3 from J; bases not matched to a gene: 6. This CDR3 contains 16 residues. Germline lookup yields CDR1 SGHAT and CDR2 FQNNGV. For the CDR3, the DNA is TGTGCCAGCAGCTTAGCAGGAGCGGGAGCAACAGATACGCAGTATTTT. Protein: CASSLAGAGATDTQYF.

This clone has just a few counts. The V call is TRBV19, the J call TRBJ2-1; D gene unclear. Trimming shortened V by 6 bases and J by 1 base, and 10 bases separated the two germline ends. CDR1 is LNHDA and CDR2 is SQIVND in the germline V gene (reference sequence). The CDR3 extends over 14 amino acids. The CDR3 DNA reads as TGTGCCAGTAGCCGACAAGTATCCTACAATGAGCAGTTCTTC. This encodes CASSRQVSYNEQFF.

This clone was picked up a small number of times. The rearrangement joins TRBV2 to TRBJ2-7, with 7 bases fitting TRBD2. The V gene end was trimmed by 6 bases and the J gene end by 3 bases; junction bases not matched to a gene: 5. Per germline, CDR1 SNHLY and CDR2 FYNNEI. The CDR3 consists of 13 residues. The CDR3 reads CASRRERDYEQYF. The CDR3 DNA is TGTGCCAGCAGAAGGGAGCGGGACTACGAGCAGTACTTC.

The chain combines TRBV29-1 with TRBJ1-1; D is possibly TRBD1 (6 bases). The CDR3 loop spans 13 amino acids. V was shortened by 4 bases and J by 1 base, with 10 bases between the two germline ends. Germline assignment: CDR1 SQVTM and CDR2 ANQGSEA. For the CDR3, the DNA is TGCAGCGTTGGGGGGCTTCAGAACACTGAAGCTTTCTTT. As protein: CSVGGLQNTEAFF.

The chain has TRBV3-1 (or the pseudogene TRBV3-2) and TRBJ2-1, with 7 bases aligning to TRBD2. Germline CDR1 reads LGHDT; CDR2 reads YNNKEL (reference sequence). Trimming cost V 4 bases and J 4 bases; bases outside gene matches: 1. The CDR3 extends over 13 amino acids. CDR3 nucleotide sequence: TGTGCCAGCAGCCGGGGGGGATACAATGAGCAGTTCTTC. As protein: CASSRGGYNEQFF.

The chain joins TRBV6-6 to TRBJ2-1; tentative D call: TRBD1 (5 bases). This CDR3 is built from 16 residues. Germline CDR1 is MNHNY and CDR2 is SVGAGI (reference sequence). Trimming stripped 5 bases from V and 7 bases from J, with 21 bases between. The CDR3 sequence is CASSRTPTTDWNEQFF. For the CDR3, the DNA is TGTGCCAGCAGTCGAACTCCGACGACAGATTGGAATGAGCAGTTCTTC.

The chain links TRBV6-5 to TRBJ2-6; unclear D gene. CDR1 MNHEY and CDR2 SVGAGI come from the germline V gene. This CDR3 is built from 14 residues. Trimming shortened V by 6 bases and J by 5 bases, and 11 bases separated the two germline ends. CDR3 in amino acids: CASRDVARANVLTF. In DNA, the CDR3 is TGTGCCAGCAGAGACGTCGCTCGGGCCAACGTCCTGACTTTC.

The chain has TRBV7-3 and TRBJ1-1; D not resolved. The V gene's germline CDR1 is SGHTA and CDR2 FQGTGA. CDR3 size: 14 residues. V was pared by 0 bases and J by 3 bases, with 8 bases between. This CDR3 is CASSLTESDTEAFF. The DNA for the CDR3 is TGTGCCAGCAGCTTAACAGAGTCGGACACTGAAGCTTTCTTT. Supplemented by reference TRBV7-3 and TRBJ1-1, the full variable domain reads GAGVSQTPSNKVTEKGKYVELRCDPISGHTALYWYRQSLGQGPEFLIYFQGTGAADDSGLPNDRFFAVRPEGSVSTLKIQRTERGDSAVYLCASSLTESDTEAFFGQGTRLTVV.

This clone was detected a few times. The CDR3 here is CASSYSADRAYEQYF. The CDR3, as DNA: TGTGCCAGCAGTTACTCGGCAGACAGGGCCTACGAGCAGTACTTC. The chain joins TRBV6-5 to TRBJ2-7; 7 nucleotides align to TRBD1. Per the germline V gene, CDR1 is MNHEY and CDR2 is SVGAGI. V shed 0 bases and J 2 bases; nucleotides not matched to a gene: 4. This CDR3 comprises 15 residues.

The rearrangement joins TRBV12-3 or TRBV12-4 to TRBJ1-2; D is unresolved. The CDR3 runs to 12 residues. The V gene lost 1 base and the J gene lost 6 bases, with 6 bases spanning the gap. The CDR3 DNA sequence: TGTGCCAGCAGTTTAGAACACCATGGCTACACCTTC. Protein: CASSLEHHGYTF.